The present entry profiles one TCR beta chain with its context. Its antigen remains unknown. These data belong to a study of cytomegalovirus exposure and HLA in healthy donors. The wider study: Prior work identified roughly 120 million unique TCR beta sequences in some 200 million T cells.

Study-level points and caveats: The study flagged around 160 TCR beta chains as cytomegalovirus-associated. An apparent linkage of common viral pathogens to several of the most significant clusters emerged in a later analysis. It was shown in a later analysis that HLA-associated TCR beta chains were more clonally expanded than other, equally common chains.

Germline V gives CDR1 SQVTM, CDR2 ANQGSEA. The CDR3 extends over 14 amino acids. V lost 6 bases to trimming and J lost 5 bases, with 16 bases between them. PCR amplification relied on 60 Vbeta primers (plus 13 Jbeta primers). Only in-frame clones appear in the TCRdb table, and some are missing; sequencing was by immunoSEQ multiplex PCR. The sample consists of roughly 100,000 clones, 79% of them appearing once. The receptor comes from a woman aged 40 to 50 in good health and CMV-seronegative. The chain links TRBV29-1 to TRBJ1-4; TRBD1 is a possible D gene (5 bases). The sample was PBMCs. This chain's CDR3 is CSVGRRGMNEKLFF. CDR3 coding DNA: TGCAGCGTGGGGAGGCGGGGGATGAATGAAAAACTGTTTTTT. The variable domain in full, with the rest retrieved from reference TRBV29-1 and TRBJ1-4, is SAVISQKPSRDICQRGTSLTIQCQVDSQVTMMFWYRQQPGQSLTLIATANQGSEATYESGFVIDKFPISRPNLTFSTLTVSNMSPEDSSIYLCSVGRRGMNEKLFFGSGTQLSVL.